This TCR beta chain was retrieved from a study of persistence of HIV-infected CD4 T cells (dated by TCRdb to the early 2020s). Describing the broader study: The study isolated CMV- and HIV-1 Gag-responding CD4+ T cells from ART-treated individuals to examine antigen-driven clonal expansion of HIV-1-infected cells. For the TCR cluster analysis across participants, 8 participants were included for CMV and more than 5 participants for Gag. Peripheral blood samples of up to about 200 mL were taken at multiple time points, with the exception of a couple of participants who underwent leukapheresis at a single time point. Participants had been on suppressive ART for a median of 8 years. TCRbeta sequencing assessed the clonality of all cells in each sorted population, while proviral sequencing assessed the clonality of infected cells.

The immunoSEQ hsTCRB assay version 4, run in survey mode, was used to sequence TCRbeta repertoires from genomic DNA. Genomic DNA was diluted to about 10 ng/uL, using up to about 1 ug per sample for TCRbeta sequencing. The authors processed their data as follows. ImmunoSeq Analyzer 3.0 was used for analysis of TCRbeta data, and diversity was computed on productive nucleotide rearrangements. Lower-bound TCR diversity was estimated with the improved Chao index, and clonality with the Gini coefficient using the Immunarch R package. Different nucleotide rearrangements encoding the same CDR3beta amino acid sequence were treated as distinct clonotypes. TCRbeta sequences significantly enriched in antigen-responding cells relative to anti-CD3/anti-CD28-activated cells were identified by differential abundance analysis. GLIPH2 grouped TCRs by predicted peptide-MHC specificity, both within each participant and across combined participant data sets. TCRdb provides this immuneACCESS table in a form limited to in-frame rearrangements. Some clones are lacking; in checked studies, under half of them reflect an unresolved V gene, and why the rest are absent is not known. Clone size and the V and J calls come from that table; the DNA yielded D and trimming. For this sample there are about 28,000 clones; over 65% appear just once. The ten biggest clones cover 0.75% to 0.9% of the sample.

V loses 3 bases of germline sequence and J loses 4 bases, and the interval between the two ends is 8 bases. CDR1 is given as KGHDR and CDR2 as SFDVKD, both from the germline V gene. Including cysteine and phenylalanine, the CDR3 has 13 amino acids. Of all the DNA, just the CDR3 is kept, 39 bases in frame from base 1. Broad study findings and their caveats: Bulk TCR analyses could not be restricted to the rare CMV-responding cells that actually carried HIV-1 proviruses. A correlation was observed between TCR oligoclonality and proviral oligoclonality within the same sorted populations. Only a small number of individuals took part in the study, and the range of antigens tested was limited. Antigen-responding cells were enriched for degenerate expanded CDR3beta sequences, which suggests convergent selection of CD4+ responses to CMV and Gag. Significantly lower TCRbeta richness was observed in CMV- and Gag-responding cells than in anti-CD3/anti-CD28-responding cells, and higher oligoclonality was observed in CMV-responding cells than in CD3/CD28-stimulated and Gag-responding cells.

The treatment or condition label here, explained by the study, means: suppressive antiretroviral therapy. Lysates of CMV-infected fibroblasts were used at approximately 10 ug/mL for cell stimulation. Memory populations depleted of antigen-responding cells were obtained by sorting nonresponding CD40L-negative CD69-negative CD45RO-high memory CD4+ T cells. Participants were HIV-1-infected adults who started suppressive ART during chronic infection. Plasma HIV-1 RNA had been undetectable (below 50 copies/mL) in participants for at least 4 years. To be included, a participant needed positive CMV serology and a CD4+ T cell count above 400 cells/uL. Before stimulation, PBMCs were isolated using density centrifugation and depleted of CD8+ T cells. For roughly 20 hours, CD8-depleted PBMCs were stimulated with anti-CD28/CD49d costimulation, a CD40-blocking antibody, and enfuvirtide, which was added to prevent new infections. Cell sorting was done on a Beckman Coulter MoFlo Legacy or XDP sorter, and dead cells were excluded with propidium iodide. Genomic DNA was extracted with the QIAamp DNA Mini Kit for samples above one million cells, otherwise with the Quick-DNA Microprep Kit.

This clone came up a few times. Its antigen specificity is not known. No qualities accompany the bases; no much larger clone lies one base away. The material was CD4+ T cells sorted from PBMCs after roughly 18-hour stimulation, obtained from a patient who received antiretroviral therapy. The cell subset or site label of this sample denotes: CD40L-CD69- CD45RO-high memory CD4 T cells not responding to CMV lysate. This sequence originates from an adult woman with HIV who was CMV-seropositive. The V gene is TRBV24-1 and the J gene is TRBJ1-2; there is no confident call for the D gene. CDR3 sequence: CATSDRPSYGYTF. The DNA reads TGTGCCACCAGTGATCGTCCCTCCTATGGCTACACCTTC.